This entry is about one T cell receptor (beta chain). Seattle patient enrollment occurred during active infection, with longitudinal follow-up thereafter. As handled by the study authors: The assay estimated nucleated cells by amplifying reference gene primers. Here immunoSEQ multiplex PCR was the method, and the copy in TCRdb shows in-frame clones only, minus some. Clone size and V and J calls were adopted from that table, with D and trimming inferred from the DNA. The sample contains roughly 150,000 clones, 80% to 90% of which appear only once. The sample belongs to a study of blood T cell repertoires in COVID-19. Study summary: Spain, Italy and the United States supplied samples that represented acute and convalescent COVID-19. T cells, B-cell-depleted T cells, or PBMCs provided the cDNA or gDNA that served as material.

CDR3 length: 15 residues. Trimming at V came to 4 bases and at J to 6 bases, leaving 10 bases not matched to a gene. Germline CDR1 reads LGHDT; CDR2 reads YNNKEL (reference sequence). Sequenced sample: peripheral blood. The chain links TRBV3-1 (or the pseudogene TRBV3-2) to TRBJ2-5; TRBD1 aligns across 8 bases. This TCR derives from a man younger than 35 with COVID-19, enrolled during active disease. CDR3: CASSRPGQGVKTQYF. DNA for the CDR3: TGTGCCAGCAGCCGGCCTGGACAGGGCGTGAAGACCCAGTACTTC.